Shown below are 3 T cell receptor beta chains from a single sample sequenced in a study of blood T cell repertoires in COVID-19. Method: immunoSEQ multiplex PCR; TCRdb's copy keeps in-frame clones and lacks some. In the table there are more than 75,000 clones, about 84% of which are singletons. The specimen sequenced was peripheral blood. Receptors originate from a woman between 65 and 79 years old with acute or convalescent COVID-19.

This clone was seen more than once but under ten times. DNA for the CDR3: TGTGCCAGCAGTATAAGAACCGGGACAACTGGAAACACCATATATTTT. Translated: CASSIRTGTTGNTIYF. The rearrangement joins TRBV28 to TRBJ1-3; a weak D match, TRBD1 (6 bases). This CDR3 is built from 16 residues. Deletions cut 5 bases from V and 2 bases from J, with 16 bases between. The V gene's germline CDR1 is MDHEN and CDR2 SYDVKM.

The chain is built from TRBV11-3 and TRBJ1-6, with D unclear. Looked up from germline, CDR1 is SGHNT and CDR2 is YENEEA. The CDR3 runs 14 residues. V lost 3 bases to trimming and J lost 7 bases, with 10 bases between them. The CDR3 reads CASSFRILNSPLHF. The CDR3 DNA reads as TGTGCCAGCAGCTTTCGCATACTGAATTCACCCCTCCACTTT.

The CDR3 DNA follows: TGTGCCAGCAGCGTGGGACTAGCCAAGAACAATGAGCAGTTCTTC. Translating it yields CASSVGLAKNNEQFF. This chain links TRBV9 with TRBJ2-1; 9 bases are a match to TRBD2. With V trimmed by 2 bases and J by 5 bases, 5 bases remained unmatched. The CDR3 runs to 15 residues. CDR1 and CDR2 (germline): SGDLS, YYNGEE.